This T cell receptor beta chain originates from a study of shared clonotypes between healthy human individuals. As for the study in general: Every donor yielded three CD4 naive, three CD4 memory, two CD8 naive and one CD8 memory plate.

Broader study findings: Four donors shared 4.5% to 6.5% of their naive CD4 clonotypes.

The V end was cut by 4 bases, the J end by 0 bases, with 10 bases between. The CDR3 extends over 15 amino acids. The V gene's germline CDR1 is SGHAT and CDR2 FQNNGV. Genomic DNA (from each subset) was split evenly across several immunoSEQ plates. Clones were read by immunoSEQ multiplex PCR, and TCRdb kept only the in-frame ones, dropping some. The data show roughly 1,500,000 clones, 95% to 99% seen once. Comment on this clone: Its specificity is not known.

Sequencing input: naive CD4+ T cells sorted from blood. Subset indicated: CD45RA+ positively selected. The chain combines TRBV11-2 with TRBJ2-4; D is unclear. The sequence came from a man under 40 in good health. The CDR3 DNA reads TGTGCCAGCAGCTATCCTGGGGTAGCCAAAAACATTCAGTACTTC. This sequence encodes CASSYPGVAKNIQYF.